This T cell receptor (beta chain) was observed in a study of T cell repertoires in cytomegalovirus infection. Background on the study: In the study, CMV epitopes included recently identified HLA-C-restricted and well-studied HLA-B-restricted ones. Overall study findings and caveats: Public TCR beta family frequency separated CMV-and-HLA carriers, including in an independent cohort. The ex vivo response showed dominance by HLA-C-restricted CMV-specific TCR beta clonotypes.

TCRdb itself ran the reads through MiXCR, one entry per CDR3 protein. Of some 560,000 distinct CDR3 sequences listed, almost 40% are singletons. Comment on this clonotype: Its specificity is unknown.

This TCR was sampled from a human donor in good health (CMV status not recorded). Some clones in this sample may be carry-over from other donors' samples. The sample here was cultured PBMCs, taken from culture after CMV antigen stimulation.

The CDR3 DNA reads as TGCGCCAGCAGCTCGTTAGGGAGCGCTAATGAAAAACTGTTTTTT. This encodes CASSSLGSANEKLFF. This chain links TRBV5-1 with TRBJ1-4; D gene unclear. Germline lookup yields CDR1 SGHRS and CDR2 YFSETQ. With 3 bases removed from V and 3 bases from J, the gap between germline ends came to 12 bases. This CDR3 spans 15 amino acids. Full variable domain (remainder filled in from reference TRBV5-1 and TRBJ1-4): KAGVTQTPRYLIKTRGQQVTLSCSPISGHRSVSWYQQTPGQGLQFLFEYFSETQRNKGNFPGRFSGRQFSNSRSEMNVSTLELGDSALYLCASSSLGSANEKLFFGSGTQLSVL.